This T cell receptor beta chain emerged from a study of T cell responses to AZD1222 COVID-19 vaccine. Broader study findings: Donor demographics were predominantly white British with a female majority; clonal diversity may be underestimated. Repertoires were obtained solely post-peak T cell response. Epitopes outside B.1.351 and B.1.1.7 mutated regions reportedly drew nearly half of spike TCRs. At study baseline, merely roughly 6 AZD1222 recipients were seropositive.

This CDR3 comprises 15 residues. CDR1 is KGHSH, CDR2 LQKENI, per germline. V lost 4 bases and J lost 1, with 10 bases in between. The assay was immunoSEQ multiplex PCR, and TCRdb's table has in-frame clones only and misses some. The sample consists of 44,000 or so clones, around 80% of them appearing once. The sample holds a few counts of this clone. The antigen is undetermined. The chain employs TRBV18 and TRBJ2-2; D may correspond to TRBD1 or TRBD2 (5 bases each). The receptor was derived from an adult who received the MenACWY meningococcal vaccine as a control. The sequencing here drew on peripheral blood, taken 28 days after the second dose of the MenACWY control vaccine. The CDR3 coding sequence is TGTGCCAGCTCACGGGACCGAGGGAACACCGGGGAGCTGTTTTTT. Amino acid sequence: CASSRDRGNTGELFF.